The subject of this entry is one TCR beta chain. The specificity of this receptor is unknown. No per-base quality is available; no much larger clone lies one base away. The CDR3 regions of human TCRbeta chains were subjected to immunosequencing. Concerning the study's data processing: TCRs in the repertoires were compared against a reference library of SARS-CoV-2-specific TCRs that had been generated with the MIRA antigen-specificity platform. Breadth was defined as the fraction of unique TCRs that were SARS-CoV-2-associated. Depth was defined as the fraction of total T cells that were SARS-CoV-2-associated. Using the MIRA data, each spike-specific TCR was mapped to the spike region that the TCR reacts to and placed in a CD4 or CD8 class. Log10-transformed breadth and depth values were compared by one-way ANOVA with Sidak's multiple comparisons tests. The table was pulled from immuneACCESS by TCRdb, which kept in-frame rearrangements only. Such tables lose some clones; where checked, under half of the loss comes from unresolved V genes, and the rest has no known cause. Clone size and the V and J calls come from that table; the DNA yielded D and trimming. A total of 200,000 to 250,000 clones appear in this sample, 90% to 95% of them only once. The ten largest clones capture about 1% of the sample.

The time point label of this sample denotes: baseline before first vaccination. The treatment or condition label, as the study defines it: meningococcal conjugate vaccine given as trial control. Vaccinee samples were obtained from the UK trials COV001 and COV002, which included a single-blind randomized controlled phase 2/3 trial of AZD1222 (ChAdOx1 nCoV-19) in healthy adults. For TCRbeta chain sequencing, PBMC samples from trial participants were taken at day 0 and at day 28 after the second dose. The sample comes from a study of T cell responses to AZD1222 COVID-19 vaccine (dated by TCRdb to the early 2020s). Background on the whole study: TCR sequencing was performed for roughly 250 trial participants, of whom roughly 200 were given two doses of AZD1222 and around 25 were given two doses of MenACWY control vaccine. Trial participants were enrolled into age subgroups of 18-55, 56-69 and 70-plus years, which contained 148, 28 and 57 TCR-sequenced participants, respectively. General findings and caveats noted by the study authors: The whole spike protein was spanned by vaccine-associated CD4 TCRs, and dominant responses were seen in regions 160-218 and 743-854. Epitopes outside the regions mutated in the B.1.351 and B.1.1.7 variants were reportedly recognized by nearly half of the unique spike-specific TCRs. Conclusions about previously exposed vaccinees are limited because only 5 or 6 AZD1222 recipients were SARS-CoV-2 seropositive at baseline. After two AZD1222 doses, spike-specific TCR breadth and depth were significantly higher than at day 0 and than in MenACWY recipients. In the small 56-69-year group, the increase in depth fell short of significance, most likely because of low power. Most participants were white British and females outnumbered males, and the authors suggested that clonal diversity may have been underestimated. Because no samples from the day 14 peak response were available, repertoires could be characterized only after the peak T cell response.

The material was peripheral blood, obtained on day 0 of MenACWY control vaccination. This TCR was sampled from an adult in good health.

The DNA sequence reads TGTGCCAGCTCACCCTGGGGCTCTGGAAACACCATATATTTT. This is translated as CASSPWGSGNTIYF. The sequence links TRBV4-2 to TRBJ1-3; no confident D gene assignment can be made. CDR1 LGHNA and CDR2 YNFKEQ were looked up in the germline V gene. The CDR3 holds 14 amino acids from the cysteine to the phenylalanine. Only CDR3 DNA is held: 42 bases, read in frame from base 1. The junction carries 11 bases between V and J, which are trimmed by 8 bases and 0 bases respectively.